This TCR beta chain derives from a study of blood T cell repertoires in COVID-19. Study in general: Sites in the United States, Italy and Spain provided acute and convalescent COVID-19 samples. Sources were T cells, B-cell-depleted T cells, or PBMCs; the material itself was cDNA or gDNA.

Methods used by the authors: Quantification of nucleated cells was approximated via reference gene primer amplification. Profiled with immunoSEQ multiplex PCR; TCRdb holds only in-frame clones, not every one. D and trimming were read from the DNA, whereas the V and J calls and clone size are those reported in that table. The sample records about 190,000 clones, about 85% being singletons. J was trimmed by 6 bases and V by 4 bases; bases with no gene match: 9. Germline V gene lookup returns CDR1 MDHEN and CDR2 SYDVKM. This CDR3 region has 15 residues. This receptor was obtained from a woman aged 80 or older with acute or convalescent COVID-19. V gene TRBV28 combines with J gene TRBJ2-7; 10 bases match TRBD2. The sequencing input was peripheral blood. CDR3 sequence: CASSSPIAGGGEQYF. In nucleotides, the CDR3 is TGTGCCAGCAGTTCCCCCATAGCGGGAGGTGGCGAGCAGTACTTC.